This TCR beta chain stems from a study of cytomegalovirus exposure and HLA in healthy donors. About the research overall: An earlier analysis found under 130 million unique TCR beta sequences from 150 million to 200 million T cells. An early release of data contained some 80 million unique TCRs, which came from HLA-typed donors.

A multiplex PCR was run with 60 Vbeta primers and 13 Jbeta primers. The table came from immunoSEQ multiplex PCR; TCRdb's copy has only in-frame clones and leaves some out. Its table lists about 190,000 clones. In regard to this clone: No antigen is known for it. Other DNA variants within this sample encode the same CDR3.

V lost 1 base and J lost 7; bases outside the gene matches: 5. The CDR3 contains 13 residues. CDR1 and CDR2 from the germline V gene are SQVTM and ANQGSEA. Findings and limits, study-wide: Researchers catalogued about 160 TCR beta chains as cytomegalovirus-associated. In vitro assays verified that a few CMV-associated chains recognized CMV antigens specifically.

The chain is built from TRBV29-1 and TRBJ1-2; TRBD1 matches at 8 bases. What was sequenced was PBMCs. The origin of this receptor is a woman aged 25 to 45 in good health and CMV-seropositive. The CDR3 spells CSVEGDRSAGYTF. CDR3 coding DNA: TGCAGCGTTGAAGGGGACAGGTCTGCTGGCTACACCTTC.